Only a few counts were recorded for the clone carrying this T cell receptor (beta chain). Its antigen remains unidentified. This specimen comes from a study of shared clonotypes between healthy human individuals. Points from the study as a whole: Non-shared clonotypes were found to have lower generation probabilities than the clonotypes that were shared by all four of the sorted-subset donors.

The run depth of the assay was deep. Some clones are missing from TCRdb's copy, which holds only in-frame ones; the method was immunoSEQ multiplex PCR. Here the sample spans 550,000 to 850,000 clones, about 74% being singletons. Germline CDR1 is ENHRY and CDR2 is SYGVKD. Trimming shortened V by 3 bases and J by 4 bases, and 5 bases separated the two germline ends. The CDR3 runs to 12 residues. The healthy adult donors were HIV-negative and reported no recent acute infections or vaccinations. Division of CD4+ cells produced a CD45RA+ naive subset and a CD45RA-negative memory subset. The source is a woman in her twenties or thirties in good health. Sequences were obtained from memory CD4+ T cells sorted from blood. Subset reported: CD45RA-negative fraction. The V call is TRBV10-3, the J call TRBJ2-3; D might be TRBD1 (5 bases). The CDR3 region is CAISEQADTQYF. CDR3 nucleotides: TGTGCCATCAGTGAACAGGCAGATACGCAGTATTTT.